Here is one T cell receptor beta chain with its context. This sample stems from a study of blood T cell repertoires in COVID-19. Study information: COVID-19 samples, acute and convalescent, were from the United States, Italy and Spain.

The protocol was immunoSEQ multiplex PCR, while the TCRdb copy is restricted to in-frame clones and leaves out a portion. The table records roughly 120,000 clones, around 83% of them present only once. Germline CDR1 is MGHRA and CDR2 is YSYEKL. There are 16 residues in the CDR3. Trimming removed 0 bases from V and 2 bases from J; junction bases left unmatched: 6. The sequenced sample consisted of peripheral blood. This sequence joins TRBV4-1 and TRBJ2-5, with 7 bases fitting TRBD2. This clonotype was obtained from an older woman with COVID-19, enrolled during active disease. Here the CDR3 reads CASSQDFVGGQETQYF. The CDR3 region has the DNA TGCGCCAGCAGCCAAGATTTCGTGGGGGGGCAAGAGACCCAGTACTTC.